Each of the 32 T cell receptor beta chains below was sequenced from the same sample in a study of blood T cell repertoires in COVID-19. The method was immunoSEQ multiplex PCR; TCRdb's version includes in-frame clones alone and lacks a portion of them. The repertoire includes approximately 52,000 clones, roughly 84% of them detected once, and 15% to 20% sits in the top ten. The sequenced sample was peripheral blood. The source is a human donor with active COVID-19. The donor label of this sample is uncertain.

This chain links TRBV6-6 with TRBJ2-1; weak D call: TRBD2 (5 bases). The CDR3 extends over 16 amino acids. V lost 5 bases and J lost 0, with 14 bases in between. Germline values: CDR1 MNHNY, CDR2 SVGAGI (reference sequence). The CDR3 coding sequence is TGTGCCAGCAGTCGAGAAGGGAGAGGCTCCTACAATGAGCAGTTCTTC. Its translation is CASSREGRGSYNEQFF.

The rearrangement links TRBV3-1 (or the pseudogene TRBV3-2) to TRBJ1-2; D possibly corresponds to TRBD1 (5 bases). CDR3 length: 15 residues. Trimming stripped 0 bases from V and 5 bases from J, with 13 bases between. Germline CDR1 reads LGHDT; CDR2 reads YNNKEL (reference sequence). CDR3 nucleotides: TGTGCCAGCAGCCAAGATCGGCAGGGATGGTATGGCTACACCTTC. Encoded protein: CASSQDRQGWYGYTF.

The genes are TRBV6-5 and TRBJ1-1; D is unresolved. Germline V gene data show CDR1 as MNHEY and CDR2 as SVGAGI. The CDR3 length is 12 residues. V was cut by 5 bases and J by 3 bases, with 7 bases left in between. The DNA of the CDR3 is TGTGCCAGCAGTCCGAGATACACTGAAGCTTTCTTT. Amino acid sequence: CASSPRYTEAFF.

This chain connects TRBV25-1 to TRBJ2-7; 8 bases line up with TRBD1. The ends lost 6 bases at V and 3 bases at J; junction bases unmatched: 7. The CDR3 contains 14 residues. The V gene's germline CDR1 is MGHDK and CDR2 SYGVNS. CDR3 nucleotide sequence: TGTGCCAGCAGCTCCGGGACAGGACGCTACGAGCAGTACTTC. Residues: CASSSGTGRYEQYF.

This chain uses TRBV25-1 with TRBJ1-6; TRBD1 is a possible D gene (6 bases). Germline V gives CDR1 MGHDK, CDR2 SYGVNS. Trimming removed 2 bases at V and 5 bases at J, with 16 bases between. The CDR3 is 17 residues long. DNA of the CDR3: TGTGCCAGCAGTGAAACTCGGAGGGGGAGGGATAATTCACCCCTCCACTTT. As protein: CASSETRRGRDNSPLHF.

The chain employs TRBV14 and TRBJ2-7; 8 nucleotides align to TRBD2. Looked up from germline, CDR1 is SGHDN and CDR2 is FVKESK. This CDR3 has 15 amino acids. V shed 2 bases and J 7 bases; nucleotides not matched to a gene: 10. Here the CDR3 DNA reads TGTGCCAGCAGCCAATCCCCGGGGGGGCCTTGGGAGCAGTACTTC. Translation: CASSQSPGGPWEQYF.

The rearrangement links TRBV12-3 or TRBV12-4 to TRBJ1-2; D remains ambiguous. This CDR3 region has 13 residues. Trimming cost V 6 bases and J 4 bases, with 12 bases left between them. DNA of the CDR3: TGTGCCAGCAGCGCAGGCCTTTCCTATGGCTACACCTTC. Its protein is CASSAGLSYGYTF.

V gene TRBV7-9 combines with J gene TRBJ1-1; D possibly corresponds to TRBD1 (5 bases). The germline V gene encodes CDR1 SEHNR and CDR2 FQNEAQ (reference sequence). The CDR3 runs to 15 residues. Trimming stripped 0 bases from V and 1 base from J, with 9 bases between. The CDR3 spells CASSLARTGNTEAFF. The CDR3 DNA sequence: TGTGCCAGCAGCTTAGCACGAACAGGGAACACTGAAGCTTTCTTT.

The genes are TRBV24-1 and TRBJ2-5; 9 bases agree with TRBD2. The CDR3 has 17 amino acids. V shed 2 bases and J 2 bases; nucleotides not matched to a gene: 8. Germline lookup yields CDR1 KGHDR and CDR2 SFDVKD. The CDR3 bases are TGTGCCACCAGTGATTCAGGGCGCGGGGGGGCTCAAGAGACCCAGTACTTC. Protein product: CATSDSGRGGAQETQYF.

This chain uses TRBV4-2 with TRBJ2-3, with D maybe TRBD2 (6 bases). Per germline, CDR1 LGHNA and CDR2 YNFKEQ. The CDR3 length is 16 residues. Trimming took off 1 base at V and 2 bases at J, with 13 bases between the two ends. The CDR3 DNA is TGTGCCAGCAGCCAAGGGGTAGGAGGGGCCACAGATACGCAGTATTTT. Translation gives CASSQGVGGATDTQYF.

The chain employs TRBV12-3 or TRBV12-4 and TRBJ1-6; D gene ambiguous. Trimming cost V 2 bases and J 7 bases, with 6 bases left between them. This CDR3 is 13 amino acids long. For the CDR3, the DNA is TGTGCCAGCAGTTTACAGGAAAATTCACCCCTCCACTTT. It codes for CASSLQENSPLHF.

The rearrangement joins TRBV7-2 to TRBJ1-4; 7 nucleotides align to TRBD1. The CDR3 is 15 amino acids. The trim removed 1 base at V and 4 bases at J, leaving 3 bases unmatched. Germline V lookup: CDR1 SGHTA, CDR2 FQGNSA. Here the CDR3 reads CASSLGQGFNEKLFF. The CDR3 coding sequence is TGTGCCAGCAGCTTAGGACAGGGTTTTAATGAAAAACTGTTTTTT. The full variable domain, completed using reference TRBV7-2 and TRBJ1-4, is GAGVSQSPSNKVTEKGKDVELRCDPISGHTALYWYRQSLGQGLEFLIYFQGNSAPDKSGLPSDRFSAERTGGSVSTLTIQRTQQEDSAVYLCASSLGQGFNEKLFFGSGTQLSVL.

DNA for the CDR3: TGTGCCAGTGCCGGGACAGTTAATCAGCCCCAGCATTTT. Protein product: CASAGTVNQPQHF. The rearrangement links TRBV19 to TRBJ1-5, with 7 bases identical to TRBD1. Unmatched junction bases numbered 5, after V lost 8 bases and J lost 4 bases. CDR3 size: 13 residues. From germline, CDR1 is LNHDA and CDR2 SQIVND (reference sequence).

The chain links TRBV27 to TRBJ2-7; D is unclear. The germline V gene has CDR1 MNHEY and CDR2 SMNVEV (reference sequence). This CDR3 region has 14 residues. V was clipped by 3 bases and J by 3 bases, with 12 bases between them. The CDR3 protein is CASSLRAIGYEQYF. CDR3 nucleotides: TGTGCCAGCAGTTTGCGAGCGATCGGCTACGAGCAGTACTTC.

The chain joins TRBV5-1 to TRBJ1-4; no reliable D call. CDR1 and CDR2 from the germline V gene are SGHRS and YFSETQ. The CDR3 has 14 amino acids. V lost 4 bases to trimming and J lost 6 bases, with 13 bases between them. The DNA of the CDR3 is TGCGCCAGCAGCAAGACCTGGAGGGATGAAAAACTGTTTTTT. Protein product: CASSKTWRDEKLFF.

The chain has TRBV19 and TRBJ2-5, with D possibly TRBD2 on 7 matching bases. V was trimmed by 0 bases and J by 4 bases, leaving 15 bases between them. This CDR3 is 16 amino acids long. Germline CDR1 reads LNHDA; CDR2 reads SQIVND (reference sequence). The chain's CDR3 is CASSIDSSGGLETQYF. The CDR3 DNA reads as TGTGCCAGTAGTATAGATTCATCGGGGGGCTTAGAGACCCAGTACTTC.

The chain couples TRBV7-9 to TRBJ1-2, with a tentative D call TRBD1 (6 bases). The CDR3 covers 13 residues. Germline V gene sequence: CDR1 SEHNR, CDR2 FQNEAQ (reference sequence). V was trimmed by 6 bases and J by 2 bases, leaving 10 bases between them. The CDR3 sequence is CASRGGGNYGYTF. CDR3 in DNA: TGTGCCAGCAGGGGCGGGGGCAACTATGGCTACACCTTC.

This chain links TRBV4-3 with TRBJ2-3; D is unclear. Germline V gives CDR1 LGHNA, CDR2 YSLEER. The CDR3 totals 14 residues. V shed 1 base and J shed 4 bases, with 9 bases lying between them. This CDR3 reads CASSQGLESDTQYF. The CDR3 DNA is TGCGCCAGCAGCCAAGGGCTGGAGTCAGATACGCAGTATTTT.

This chain links TRBV6-1 with TRBJ1-1; tentative D call: TRBD1 (5 bases). Per the germline V gene, CDR1 is MNHNS and CDR2 is SASEGT. The CDR3 is 16 residues long. V lost 2 bases, J lost 11 bases, and 24 bases lay in between. Here the CDR3 DNA reads TGTGCCAGCAGTGAAATTCGGGGGACCCGGTCGAATCGGGCTTTCTTT. This sequence encodes CASSEIRGTRSNRAFF.

This clone has just one count. The chain joins TRBV14 to TRBJ1-1; TRBD1 is a possible D gene (5 bases). V was pared by 3 bases and J by 5 bases, with 10 bases between. Per the germline V gene, CDR1 is SGHDN and CDR2 is FVKESK. The CDR3 is 13 amino acids. In nucleotides, the CDR3 is TGTGCCAGCAGCCAGCAGGGTTGGACTGAAGCTTTCTTT. It translates to CASSQQGWTEAFF.

The chain has TRBV7-8 and TRBJ2-7, with D perhaps matching TRBD1 (5 bases). V was shortened by 3 bases and J by 7 bases, with 13 bases between the two germline ends. Germline CDR1 is SGHVS and CDR2 is FQNEAQ. This CDR3 comprises 13 residues. The CDR3 sequence is CASSFLSGFEQYF. The DNA of the CDR3 is TGTGCCAGCAGCTTCCTTTCAGGGTTTGAGCAGTACTTC.

The chain is built from TRBV6-5 and TRBJ2-2; possible D gene TRBD1, 6 bases. Trimming removed 6 bases from V and 2 bases from J, with 10 bases in between. CDR1 and CDR2 (germline): MNHEY, SVGAGI. The CDR3 length is 14 residues. CDR3 loop: CASSGTPNTGELFF. CDR3 sequence (DNA): TGTGCCAGCAGCGGGACACCTAACACCGGGGAGCTGTTTTTT.

The chain uses TRBV15 and TRBJ1-2; 7 positions match TRBD1. This CDR3 comprises 14 residues. J lost 4 bases, V lost 1 base, and 3 bases had no gene match. Germline V CDR1 and CDR2: LNHNV, YYDKDF (reference sequence). CDR3 loop: CATSRARDSYGYTF. For the CDR3, the DNA is TGTGCCACCAGCAGAGCGAGGGACAGCTATGGCTACACCTTC.

The J gene is TRBJ2-5, the V gene TRBV11-2; 11 bases match TRBD2. J lost 9 bases, V lost 5 bases, and 8 bases had no gene match. Germline lookup yields CDR1 SGHAT and CDR2 FQNNGV. The CDR3 runs to 14 residues. In DNA, the CDR3 is TGTGCCAGCAGCGAAGGACTAGCGGGTGAGGCCCAGTACTTC. Translation: CASSEGLAGEAQYF.

V usage is TRBV4-1 and J usage is TRBJ1-1; 7 bases agree with TRBD1. The V gene end was trimmed by 3 bases and the J gene end by 8 bases; junction bases not matched to a gene: 18. Germline V lookup: CDR1 MGHRA, CDR2 YSYEKL. The CDR3 is 17 residues long. This CDR3 reads CASSHQPITIGQDEAFF. As DNA, the CDR3 is TGCGCCAGCAGCCACCAACCAATCACGATTGGACAGGACGAAGCTTTCTTT.

The V and J genes are TRBV6-6 and TRBJ1-2, with 7 bases lining up with TRBD1. V lost 2 bases to trimming and J lost 2 bases; unmatched junction nucleotides: 5. The germline V gene encodes CDR1 MNHNY and CDR2 SVGAGI (reference sequence). The CDR3 consists of 15 residues. The CDR3 spells CASSYPTTGNYGYTF. For the CDR3, the DNA is TGTGCCAGCAGTTACCCCACGACAGGGAACTATGGCTACACCTTC.

This clone has only one observation. The genes are TRBV9 and TRBJ2-5; 7 nucleotides agree with TRBD2. Losses at the gene ends were 0 bases for V and 4 bases for J; bases not matched to a gene: 6. Germline CDR1 reads SGDLS; CDR2 reads YYNGEE. The CDR3 is 15 residues long. The CDR3 DNA follows: TGTGCCAGCAGCGTAGCTACTGGGAGGGGAGAGACCCAGTACTTC. Translated: CASSVATGRGETQYF. Full variable domain (rest looked up from reference TRBV9 and TRBJ2-5): DSGVTQTPKHLITATGQRVTLRCSPRSGDLSVYWYQQSLDQGLQFLIQYYNGEERAKGNILERFSAQQFPDLHSELNLSSLELGDSALYFCASSVATGRGETQYFGPGTRLLVL.

The V call is TRBV19, the J call TRBJ1-3; tentatively, D is TRBD1 (5 bases). Trimming took off 8 bases at V and 8 bases at J, with 13 bases between the two ends. CDR3 length: 12 amino acids. Per the germline V gene, CDR1 is LNHDA and CDR2 is SQIVND (reference sequence). The DNA for the CDR3 is TGTGCCAGTCACCAAGGGGCGGACACCATATATTTT. As protein: CASHQGADTIYF. Supplemented by reference TRBV19 and TRBJ1-3, the full variable domain reads DGGITQSPKYLFRKEGQNVTLSCEQNLNHDAMYWYRQDPGQGLRLIYYSQIVNDFQKGDIAEGYSVSREKKESFPLTVTSAQKNPTAFYLCASHQGADTIYFGEGSWLTVV.

The chain uses TRBV4-3 and TRBJ2-1, with 11 bases matching TRBD2. The V segment lost 1 base and the J segment 10 bases; nucleotides outside the gene matches: 12. CDR1 and CDR2 (germline): LGHNA, YSLEER. This CDR3 spans 17 amino acids. The CDR3 protein is CASSQGFFGTSGIEQFF. CDR3 DNA: TGCGCCAGCAGCCAAGGTTTCTTTGGGACTAGCGGTATAGAGCAGTTCTTC.

This clone came up once. This chain uses TRBV4-3 with TRBJ2-5, with unresolved D. Germline-derived CDR1 and CDR2 are LGHNA and YSLEER. Deletions cut 0 bases from V and 7 bases from J, with 15 bases between. The CDR3 length is 15 residues. CDR3 sequence: CASSQDLYSPGTQYF. CDR3 DNA: TGCGCCAGCAGCCAAGATCTGTACTCCCCCGGGACCCAGTACTTC.

This chain links TRBV7-2 with TRBJ2-5; 11 bases are a match to TRBD2. V lost 1 base to trimming and J lost 3 bases; unmatched junction nucleotides: 4. Per the germline V gene, CDR1 is SGHTA and CDR2 is FQGNSA. This CDR3 spans 16 amino acids. As DNA, the CDR3 is TGTGCCAGCAGCTTAGACCTAGCGGGGGGCAAAGAGACCCAGTACTTC. Translating it yields CASSLDLAGGKETQYF.

CDR3 in amino acids: CASSLSLLASGGVNEQFF. CDR3 sequence (DNA): TGTGCCAGCAGCTTATCCCTCTTGGCTAGCGGGGGGGTAAATGAGCAGTTCTTC. This chain joins TRBV7-3 and TRBJ2-1; 12 bases line up with TRBD2. Germline assignment: CDR1 SGHTA and CDR2 FQGTGA. CDR3 size: 18 residues. J was trimmed by 7 bases and V by 2 bases; bases with no gene match: 12.